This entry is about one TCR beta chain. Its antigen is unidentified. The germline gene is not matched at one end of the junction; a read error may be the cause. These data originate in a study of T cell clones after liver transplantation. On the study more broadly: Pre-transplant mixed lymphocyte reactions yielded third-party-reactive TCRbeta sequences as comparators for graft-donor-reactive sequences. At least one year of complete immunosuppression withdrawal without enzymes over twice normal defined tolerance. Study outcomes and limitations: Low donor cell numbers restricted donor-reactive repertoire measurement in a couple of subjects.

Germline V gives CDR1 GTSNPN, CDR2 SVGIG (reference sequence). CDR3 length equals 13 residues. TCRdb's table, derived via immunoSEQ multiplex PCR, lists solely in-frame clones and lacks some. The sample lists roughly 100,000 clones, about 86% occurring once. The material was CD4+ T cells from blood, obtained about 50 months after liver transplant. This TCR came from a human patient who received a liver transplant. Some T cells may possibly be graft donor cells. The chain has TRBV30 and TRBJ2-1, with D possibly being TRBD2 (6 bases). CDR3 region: CASLWSRGGAVVF. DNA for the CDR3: TGTGCCTCTCTCTGGTCTCGGGGAGGAGCAGTGGTCTTC.